This note documents a single T cell receptor beta chain sequence. The authors' processing: Amplified reference gene primers provided the basis for estimating nucleated cell counts. TCRdb's table, derived via immunoSEQ multiplex PCR, lists solely in-frame clones and lacks some. The D gene and trimming were derived from the DNA, and the V and J assignments and clone size from that table. Of approximately 150,000 clones listed, approximately 79% are singletons. This entry belongs to a study of blood T cell repertoires in COVID-19. Looking at the study overall: Some COVID-19 samples were acute and others convalescent; all came from the United States, Italy and Spain. Nucleic acid was either cDNA or gDNA, and it came from T cells, B-cell-depleted T cells, or PBMCs.

The germline CDR1 and CDR2 sequences are DFQATT and SNEGSKA (reference sequence). V lost 3 bases and J lost 0; bases outside the gene matches: 5. The CDR3 sequence is 16 residues long. Material for sequencing was peripheral blood. The sequence came from a woman older than 75 with acute or convalescent COVID-19. This rearrangement joins TRBV20-1 to TRBJ2-6; TRBD2 agrees at 7 bases. The CDR3 DNA follows: TGCAGTGCTAGTCTAGCGGAAAGCTCTGGGGCCAACGTCCTGACTTTC. Translated, it gives CSASLAESSGANVLTF.